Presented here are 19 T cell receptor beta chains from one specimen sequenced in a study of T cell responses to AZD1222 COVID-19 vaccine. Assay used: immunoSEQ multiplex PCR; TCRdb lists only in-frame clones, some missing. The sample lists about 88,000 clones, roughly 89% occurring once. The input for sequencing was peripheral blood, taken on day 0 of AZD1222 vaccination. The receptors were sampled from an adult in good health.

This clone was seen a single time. In DNA form, the CDR3 reads TGTGCCAGCAGTGGGGGAGGGCCTTATAGCAATCAGCCCCAGCATTTT. Amino acid sequence: CASSGGGPYSNQPQHF. The chain has TRBV25-1 and TRBJ1-5; D gene ambiguous. The CDR3 has 16 amino acids. CDR1 and CDR2 from the germline V gene are MGHDK and SYGVNS. Trimming cost V 4 bases and J 0 bases, with 13 bases left between them.

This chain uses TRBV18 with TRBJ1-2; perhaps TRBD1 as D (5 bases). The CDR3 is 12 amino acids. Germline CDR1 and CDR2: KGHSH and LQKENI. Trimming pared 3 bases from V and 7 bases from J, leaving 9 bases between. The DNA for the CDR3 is TGTGCCAGCTCACCCCGGCAGGGTGGCTACACCTTC. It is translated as CASSPRQGGYTF. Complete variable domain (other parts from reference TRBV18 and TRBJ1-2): NAGVMQNPRHLVRRRGQEARLRCSPMKGHSHVYWYRQLPEEGLKFMVYLQKENIIDESGMPKERFSAEFPKEGPSILRIQQVVRGDSAAYFCASSPRQGGYTFGSGTRLTVV.

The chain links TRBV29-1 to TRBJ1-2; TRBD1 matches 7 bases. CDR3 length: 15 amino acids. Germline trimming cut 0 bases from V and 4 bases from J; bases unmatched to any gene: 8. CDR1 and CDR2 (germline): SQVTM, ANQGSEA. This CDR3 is CSVEDEAGGRYGYTF. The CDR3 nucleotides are TGCAGCGTTGAAGATGAGGCAGGGGGGCGCTATGGCTACACCTTC.

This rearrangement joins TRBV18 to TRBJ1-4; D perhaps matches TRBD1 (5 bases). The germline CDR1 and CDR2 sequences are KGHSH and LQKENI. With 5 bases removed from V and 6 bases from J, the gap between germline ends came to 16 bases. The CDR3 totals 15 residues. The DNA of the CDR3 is TGTGCCAGCTCAACCTACATGGGGGATGATGAAAAACTGTTTTTT. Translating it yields CASSTYMGDDEKLFF. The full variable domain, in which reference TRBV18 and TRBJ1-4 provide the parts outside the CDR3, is NAGVMQNPRHLVRRRGQEARLRCSPMKGHSHVYWYRQLPEEGLKFMVYLQKENIIDESGMPKERFSAEFPKEGPSILRIQQVVRGDSAAYFCASSTYMGDDEKLFFGSGTQLSVL.

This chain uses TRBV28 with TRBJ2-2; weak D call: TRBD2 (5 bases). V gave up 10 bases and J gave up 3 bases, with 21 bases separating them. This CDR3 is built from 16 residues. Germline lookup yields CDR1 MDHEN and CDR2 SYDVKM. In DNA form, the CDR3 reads TGTGCCATCCAAACCGGCCCGGGGTTGGACACCGGGGAGCTGTTTTTT. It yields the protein CAIQTGPGLDTGELFF.

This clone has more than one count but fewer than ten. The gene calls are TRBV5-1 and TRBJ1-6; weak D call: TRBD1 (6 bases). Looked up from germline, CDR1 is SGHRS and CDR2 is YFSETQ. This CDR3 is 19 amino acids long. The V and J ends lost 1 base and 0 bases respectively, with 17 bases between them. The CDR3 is CASSLPGDRGASYNSPLHF. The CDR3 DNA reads TGCGCCAGCAGCTTGCCAGGGGATAGGGGCGCCTCCTATAATTCACCCCTCCACTTT.

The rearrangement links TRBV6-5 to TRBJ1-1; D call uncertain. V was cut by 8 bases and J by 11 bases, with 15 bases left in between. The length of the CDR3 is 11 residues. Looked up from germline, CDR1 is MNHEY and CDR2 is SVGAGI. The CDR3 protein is CASYSSLKAFF. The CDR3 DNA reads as TGTGCCAGCTACTCAAGCCTGAAGGCTTTCTTT.

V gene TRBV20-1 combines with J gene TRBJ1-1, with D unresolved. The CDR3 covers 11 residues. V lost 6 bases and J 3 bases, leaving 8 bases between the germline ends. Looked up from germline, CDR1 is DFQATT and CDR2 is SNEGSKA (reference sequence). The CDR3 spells CSAFTYTEAFF. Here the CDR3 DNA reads TGCAGTGCCTTTACTTACACTGAAGCTTTCTTT.

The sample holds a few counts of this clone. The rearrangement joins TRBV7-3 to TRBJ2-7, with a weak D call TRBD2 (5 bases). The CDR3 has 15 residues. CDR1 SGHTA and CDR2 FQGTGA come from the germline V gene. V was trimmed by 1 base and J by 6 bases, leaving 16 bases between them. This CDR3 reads CASSLIRLQRSEQYF. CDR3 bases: TGTGCCAGCAGCTTAATTCGGCTGCAGCGGAGCGAGCAGTACTTC.

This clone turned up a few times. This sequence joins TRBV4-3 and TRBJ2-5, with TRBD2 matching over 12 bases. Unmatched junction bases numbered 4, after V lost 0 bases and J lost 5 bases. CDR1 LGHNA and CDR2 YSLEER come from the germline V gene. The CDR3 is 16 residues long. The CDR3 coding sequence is TGCGCCAGCAGCCAAGATCCTAGCGGGGGGGCCGAGACCCAGTACTTC. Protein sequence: CASSQDPSGGAETQYF.

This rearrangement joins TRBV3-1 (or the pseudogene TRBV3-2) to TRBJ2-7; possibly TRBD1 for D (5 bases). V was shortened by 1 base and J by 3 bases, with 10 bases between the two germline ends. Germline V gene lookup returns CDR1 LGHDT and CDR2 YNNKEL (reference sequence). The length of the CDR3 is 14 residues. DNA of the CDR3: TGTGCCAGCAGCCAAGGCGACAGCTTCTACGAGCAGTACTTC. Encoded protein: CASSQGDSFYEQYF.

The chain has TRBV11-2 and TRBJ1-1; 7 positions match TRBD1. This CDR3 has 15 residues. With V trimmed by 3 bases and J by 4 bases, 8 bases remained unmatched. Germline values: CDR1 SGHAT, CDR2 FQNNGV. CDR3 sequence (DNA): TGTGCCAGCAGCTTTTCAGGGGGAGGGCTCACTGAAGCTTTCTTT. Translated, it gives CASSFSGGGLTEAFF.

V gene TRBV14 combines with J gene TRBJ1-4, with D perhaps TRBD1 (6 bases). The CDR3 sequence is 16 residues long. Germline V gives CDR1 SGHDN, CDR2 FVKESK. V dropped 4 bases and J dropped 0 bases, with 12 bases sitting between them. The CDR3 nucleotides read TGTGCCAGCAGCCCGCTACAGGGAGCAACTAATGAAAAACTGTTTTTT. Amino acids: CASSPLQGATNEKLFF.

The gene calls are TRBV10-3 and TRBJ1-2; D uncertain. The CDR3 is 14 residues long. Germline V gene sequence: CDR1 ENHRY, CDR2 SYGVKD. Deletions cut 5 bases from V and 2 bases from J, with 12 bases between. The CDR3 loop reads CAISFSDGNYGYTF. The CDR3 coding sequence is TGTGCCATCAGTTTCTCGGACGGGAACTATGGCTACACCTTC.

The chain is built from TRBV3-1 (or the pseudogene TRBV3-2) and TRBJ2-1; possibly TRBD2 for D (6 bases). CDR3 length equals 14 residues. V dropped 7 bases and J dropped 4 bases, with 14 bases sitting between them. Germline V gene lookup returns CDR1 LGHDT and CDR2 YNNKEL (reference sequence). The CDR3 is CASIGSGLYNEQFF. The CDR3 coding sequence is TGTGCCAGCATTGGTAGCGGCTTATACAATGAGCAGTTCTTC.

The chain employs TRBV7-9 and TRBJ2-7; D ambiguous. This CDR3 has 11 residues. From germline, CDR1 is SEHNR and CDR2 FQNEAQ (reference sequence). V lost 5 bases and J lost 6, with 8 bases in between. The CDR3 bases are TGTGCCAGCAGCCCCGGTCTCGAGCAGTACTTC. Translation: CASSPGLEQYF.

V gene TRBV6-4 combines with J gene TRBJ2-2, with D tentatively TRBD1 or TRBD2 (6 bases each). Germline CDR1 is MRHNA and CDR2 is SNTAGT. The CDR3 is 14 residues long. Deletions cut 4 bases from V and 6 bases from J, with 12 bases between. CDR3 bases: TGTGCCAGCAGTGTCGGGGGCACTGCCGGGGAGCTGTTTTTT. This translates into CASSVGGTAGELFF.

DNA for the CDR3: TGTGCCAGCAACGACGTGAGCGGATACACAGATACGCAGTATTTT. It is translated as CASNDVSGYTDTQYF. The chain combines TRBV5-6 with TRBJ2-3; tentative D call: TRBD2 (5 bases). The CDR3 has 15 amino acids. Germline values: CDR1 SGHDT, CDR2 YYEEEE. The ends were cut back, 6 bases at V and 2 bases at J, with 16 bases in the middle.

CDR3 coding DNA: TGTGCCAGCAGCCCAGTGATCAGGGGAGCTAACTATGGCTACACCTTC. Amino acid sequence: CASSPVIRGANYGYTF. The J gene is TRBJ1-2, the V gene TRBV4-2; tentative D call: TRBD1 (6 bases). CDR3 length: 16 residues. V lost 4 bases to trimming and J lost 0 bases, with 15 bases between them. Germline CDR1 LGHNA, CDR2 YNFKEQ.